This paragraph reports one TCR beta chain. Relative to the germline gene, one junction end is altered; a read error may explain this. A modified ARM-PCR protocol with three rounds of nested PCR amplified TCRbeta. A single record per CDR3 protein comes from TCRdb applying MiXCR to the multiplex PCR reads. The sample records approximately 79,000 distinct CDR3 sequences, around 77% being singletons. No cell sorting was done before RNA was extracted from the tissue. This specimen belongs to a study of tumor and adjacent non-tumor tissue in lung cancer. This CDR3 is 11 amino acids long. The germline V gene encodes CDR1 SGHAT and CDR2 FQNNGV.

This receptor was obtained from a middle-aged woman with non-small cell lung cancer. The sequenced sample was lung tumor tissue. J is TRBJ2-7 and V is TRBV11-2, with unresolved D. CDR3 residues: CTSREGYEQYF. The DNA for the CDR3 is TGTACCAGCAGAGAAGGCTACGAGCAGTACTTC. Using reference TRBV11-2 and TRBJ2-7 for the parts outside the CDR3, the full variable domain is EAGVAQSPRYKIIEKRQSVAFWCNPISGHATLYWYQQILGQGPKLLIQFQNNGVVDDSQLPKDRFSAERLKGVDSTLKIQPAKLEDSAVYLCTSREGYEQYFGPGTRLTVT.